This T cell receptor beta chain was recovered during a study of identical twins. Concerning this clonotype itself: Its antigen is as yet unknown.

Findings of the study overall: A lower insertion count was a feature of abundant cord blood beta clonotypes, with no such feature in memory repertoires.

MiXCR was run by TCRdb on the 5' RACE reads, yielding one entry per CDR3 protein. The sample has about 490,000 distinct CDR3 sequences; around 15% are singletons. The same data also contributed to another study, on yellow fever vaccine responses in identical twins.

Sequencing was done on a sample of CD4+ T cells sorted from blood. The origin of this receptor is a woman younger than 35 in good health.

This chain's CDR3 is CASSLKRGGTGELFF. CDR3 nucleotides: TGTGCCAGCAGCTTAAAAAGGGGTGGCACCGGGGAGCTGTTTTTT. The chain joins TRBV7-9 to TRBJ2-2; D is perhaps TRBD1 (5 bases). This CDR3 region has 15 residues. Germline CDR1 is SEHNR and CDR2 is FQNEAQ (reference sequence). Trimming left V 2 bases short and J 4 bases short, with 11 bases between.